The clone carrying this T cell receptor beta chain has a handful of counts. Its target is not known. CDR3 size: 14 residues. Germline assignment: CDR1 SGHTA and CDR2 FQGTGA. V was pared by 2 bases and J by 7 bases, with 14 bases between. Via MiXCR, TCRdb re-called the 5' RACE reads, giving one row per CDR3 protein. The sample includes 450,000 to 650,000 distinct CDR3 sequences, 20% to 25% of them seen just once. The data derive from a study of T-cell memory formation after mild COVID-19. Points from the study as a whole: CD4+ contracting clones lay mainly in CM and EM, CD8+ ones in EMRA. A subset of responding clones appeared in pre-infection memory, suggesting cross-reactive memory joined.

The sequence derives from an adult woman who had mild COVID-19 (a few samples of this study predate the infection). Cell type and time point are not known. The chain carries TRBV7-3 and TRBJ1-2; D might be TRBD1 (5 bases). Sample: PBMCs or a T cell subset sorted from them (not recorded which). CDR3 protein: CASSLSAGSSGYTF. CDR3 sequence (DNA): TGTGCCAGCAGCTTATCAGCAGGGTCTAGTGGCTACACCTTC.